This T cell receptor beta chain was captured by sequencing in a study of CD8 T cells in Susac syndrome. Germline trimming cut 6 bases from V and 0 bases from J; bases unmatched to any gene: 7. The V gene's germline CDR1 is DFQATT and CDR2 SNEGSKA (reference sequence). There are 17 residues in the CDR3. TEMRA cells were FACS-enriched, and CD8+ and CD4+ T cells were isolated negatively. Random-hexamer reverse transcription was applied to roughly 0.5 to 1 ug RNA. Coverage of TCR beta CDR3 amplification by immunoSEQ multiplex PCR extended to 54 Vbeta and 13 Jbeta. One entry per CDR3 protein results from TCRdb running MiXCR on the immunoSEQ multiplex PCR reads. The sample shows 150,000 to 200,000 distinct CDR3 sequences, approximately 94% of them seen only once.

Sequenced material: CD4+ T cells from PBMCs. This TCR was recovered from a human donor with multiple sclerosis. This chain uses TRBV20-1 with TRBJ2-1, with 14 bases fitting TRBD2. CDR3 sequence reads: CSARTSGRQRSYNEQFF. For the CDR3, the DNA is TGCAGTGCGCGGACTAGCGGGAGGCAACGCTCCTACAATGAGCAGTTCTTC.